Sequencing of this T cell receptor (delta chain) was carried out in a study of gamma-delta chains in newborns, infants, children. Study overall: Polyclonal expansion of innate γδ T cells after birth follows microbial exposure.

TCRdb re-called the reads through CATT. The sample yields several thousand delta-chain clones, about 38% seen once. The CDR3 sequence is 11 residues long. Trimming cost V 1 base and J 4 bases; bases outside gene matches: 0. Germline assignment: CDR1 TVYSNPD and CDR2 GDNSRS (reference sequence). The sample consisted of blood. The origin of this receptor is a child who received the measles vaccine. The chain has TRDV3 and TRDJ1, with TRDD3 matching over 7 bases. CDR3 amino acids: CAFTGGDKLIF. Here the CDR3 DNA reads TGTGCCTTTACTGGGGGCGATAAACTCATCTTT. Supplemented by reference TRDV3 and TRDJ1, the full variable domain reads CDKVTQSSPDQTVASGSEVVLLCTYDTVYSNPDLFWYRIRPDYSFQFVFYGDNSRSEGADFTQGRFSVKHILTQKAFHLVISPVRTEDSATYYCAFTGGDKLIFGKGTRVTVEP.